Listed below are T cell receptor beta chains from one sample, sequenced in a study of blood T cell repertoires in COVID-19. TCRdb's copy holds only in-frame clones and misses some; the assay was immunoSEQ multiplex PCR. The sample has around 270,000 clones, more than 85% seen once. The material sequenced was peripheral blood. All receptors come from a man under 40 with acute or convalescent COVID-19. Each CDR3 is given with its conserved first and last residue.

TRBV27 | 16 | CASSSLSGGIGNEQFF
TRBV6-5 | 12 | CASSPISEKLFF
TRBV19 | 15 | CASSTRDSSGNTIYF
TRBV19 | 16 | CASSPQDRGRTDTQYF
TRBV19 | 13 | CASTSHFNSPLHF
TRBV28 | 12 | CASSLQGNTIYF
TRBV4-1 | 15 | CASSQDDRRGSEAFF
TRBV6-5 | 16 | CASSYGVAGSYNEQFF
TRBV6-5 | 14 | CASRPEGGVAEAFF
TRBV7-8 | 16 | CASSFNLPGQGYEQFF
TRBV24-1 | 15 | CATSDAQGYDQPQHF
TRBV27 | 16 | CAARGQGFVSYNEQFF
TRBV6-5 | 12 | CASRDMGEGYTF
TRBV6-1 | 14 | CASSDRGLSEKLFF
TRBV5-1 | 14 | CASSLLRRTDTQYF
TRBV4-1 | 16 | CASSQEKRGSSYEQYF
TRBV28 | 14 | CASSLWGPRAEAFF
TRBV11-3 | 15 | CASSLRGSGGNEQFF
TRBV28 | 13 | CASRQGPNYGYTF
TRBV7-2 | 13 | CASSSRGSYEQYF
TRBV6-1 | 14 | CASSDNPTVNTIYF
TRBV5-1 | 18 | CASSRYFTSGSGQETQYF
TRBV5-1 | 17 | CASSLARQSLGTDTQYF
TRBV24-1 | 14 | CATSDPGTGNEQFF
TRBV29-1 | 12 | CSALGGGTEAFF
TRBV11-2 | 14 | CASSLGPPIKELFF
TRBV27 | 13 | CASSPRLAQPQHF
TRBV6-2/TRBV6-3 | 14 | CASSQSTGLTEAFF
TRBV5-1 | 15 | CASSLTYSAADTQYF
TRBV6-1 | 13 | CASSENYGNTIYF
TRBV18 | 15 | CASSLIGRGTEPQHF
TRBV19 | 15 | CASSIGPTGANVLTF
TRBV6-5 | 16 | CASSYLAGQGARGYTF
TRBV18 | 17 | CASSPPGSGTGGSGYTF
TRBV11-2 | 15 | CASSFLAGRQETQYF
TRBV3-1/TRBV3-2 | 14 | CASRPTSGSGEQYF
TRBV5-4 | 15 | CASSPTGGNTGELFF
TRBV6-5 | 15 | CASSSGTGNLQPQHF
TRBV5-6 | 14 | CASRPTGVEETQYF
TRBV29-1 | 15 | CSVALGAGGRDTQYF
TRBV6-6 | 13 | CASTGEAYNEQFF
TRBV29-1 | 13 | CSVPGGRGTEAFF
TRBV30 | 12 | CAWSGDSGFAFF
TRBV9 | 15 | CASSVEGTVNYGYTF
TRBV18 | 14 | CASSRGGLDSPLHF
TRBV5-6 | 12 | CASSRTGNEQFF
TRBV2 | 14 | CASRLVALAETQYF
TRBV28 | 20 | CASSFLGSWGRGTTNEKLFF
TRBV19 | 13 | CASSAGTDYEQYF
TRBV18 | 16 | CASSPAGTGGAYEQYF
TRBV7-9 | 15 | CASSLVSKSSYEQYF